The rows below give T cell receptor beta chains drawn from one sample of a study of blood T cell repertoires in COVID-19. Only in-frame clones appear in the TCRdb table, and some are missing; sequencing was by immunoSEQ multiplex PCR. The sample lists approximately 390,000 clones, approximately 90% occurring once. The sequencing input was PBMCs or T cells enriched from blood (not recorded which). These receptors all stem from a woman aged 45-65 years who had recovered from COVID-19. The CDR3 runs from the conserved cysteine through the conserved F or W. D genes are given only for firm matches. Where a row states a size, it is once, few, many or the class of an expanded clone; other rows omit it.

J gene: TRBJ2-7
clone size: .
V gene: TRBV7-2
D gene: TRBD1
CDR3 protein: CASSLGTGLVYEQYF
CDR3 DNA: TGTGCCAGCAGCTTAGGGACAGGATTGGTGTACGAGCAGTACTTC

J gene: TRBJ1-1
clone size: .
V gene: TRBV4-3
D gene: .
CDR3 protein: CASSQDWAGLNTEAFF
CDR3 DNA: TGCGCCAGCAGCCAAGATTGGGCAGGGCTGAACACTGAAGCTTTCTTT

J gene: TRBJ1-6
clone size: .
V gene: TRBV3-1/TRBV3-2
D gene: TRBD1
CDR3 protein: CASSQEWGTGSSPLHF
CDR3 DNA: TGTGCCAGCAGCCAAGAATGGGGGACAGGGTCTTCACCCCTCCACTTT

J gene: TRBJ2-3
clone size: .
V gene: TRBV29-1
D gene: TRBD2
CDR3 protein: CSVTGTSISDTQYF
CDR3 DNA: TGCAGCGTTACCGGGACTAGCATATCGGATACGCAGTATTTT

J gene: TRBJ1-1
clone size: .
V gene: TRBV4-2
D gene: TRBD1
CDR3 protein: CASSHSGGLSEAFF
CDR3 DNA: TGTGCCAGCAGCCACTCAGGGGGTTTAAGTGAAGCTTTCTTT

J gene: TRBJ1-6
clone size: .
V gene: TRBV6-4
D gene: .
CDR3 protein: CASSDESGGPLHF
CDR3 DNA: TGTGCCAGCAGTGACGAATCCGGGGGTCCCCTCCACTTT

J gene: TRBJ2-5
clone size: .
V gene: TRBV5-8
D gene: TRBD2
CDR3 protein: CASSIAARGVGTQYF
CDR3 DNA: TGTGCCAGCAGCATCGCCGCTCGGGGGGTAGGGACCCAGTACTTC

J gene: TRBJ1-1
clone size: .
V gene: TRBV7-9
D gene: .
CDR3 protein: CASTTGTLVFDTEAFF
CDR3 DNA: TGTGCCAGTACGACCGGGACACTGGTCTTCGACACTGAAGCTTTCTTT

J gene: TRBJ1-3
clone size: .
V gene: TRBV6-6
D gene: TRBD1
CDR3 protein: CASSAGGSGNTIYF
CDR3 DNA: TGTGCCAGCAGTGCAGGGGGCTCTGGAAACACCATATATTTT

J gene: TRBJ1-2
clone size: few
V gene: TRBV5-1
D gene: .
CDR3 protein: CASSSPDSANYGYTF
CDR3 DNA: TGCGCCAGCAGCTCGCCAGACTCAGCTAACTATGGCTACACCTTC

J gene: TRBJ2-7
clone size: once
V gene: TRBV5-1
D gene: .
CDR3 protein: CASSPPTGRVVDEQYF
CDR3 DNA: TGCGCCAGCAGCCCCCCCACGGGTAGAGTGGTAGACGAGCAGTACTTC

J gene: TRBJ1-5
clone size: .
V gene: TRBV6-4
D gene: .
CDR3 protein: CASSLRVTGSNQPQHF
CDR3 DNA: TGTGCCAGCAGTCTCAGGGTGACTGGTAGCAATCAGCCCCAGCATTTT

J gene: TRBJ2-7
clone size: .
V gene: TRBV28
D gene: .
CDR3 protein: CASSPTLSPRRYEQYF
CDR3 DNA: TGTGCCAGCAGTCCCACGCTTAGCCCCCGGCGCTACGAGCAGTACTTC

J gene: TRBJ2-3
clone size: once
V gene: TRBV2
D gene: TRBD2
CDR3 protein: CASSGWLAGTDTQYF
CDR3 DNA: TGTGCCAGCAGTGGATGGCTAGCGGGCACAGATACGCAGTATTTT

J gene: TRBJ1-2
clone size: .
V gene: TRBV7-2
D gene: .
CDR3 protein: CASSSRGYNYGYTF
CDR3 DNA: TGTGCCAGCAGCTCCAGGGGCTATAACTATGGCTACACCTTC

J gene: TRBJ1-3
clone size: once
V gene: TRBV18
D gene: TRBD1
CDR3 protein: CASSPNRGNSGNTIYF
CDR3 DNA: TGTGCCAGCTCACCAAACAGGGGCAACTCTGGAAACACCATATATTTT

J gene: TRBJ2-5
clone size: .
V gene: TRBV18
D gene: .
CDR3 protein: CASSPGGGSPTQYF
CDR3 DNA: TGTGCCAGCTCACCAGGCGGGGGCTCACCAACCCAGTACTTC

J gene: TRBJ1-2
clone size: .
V gene: TRBV4-1
D gene: .
CDR3 protein: CASSQEEGTLGYTF
CDR3 DNA: TGCGCCAGCAGCCAAGAGGAGGGGACCCTTGGCTACACCTTC

J gene: TRBJ1-5
clone size: few
V gene: TRBV6-5
D gene: .
CDR3 protein: CASRETRSNQPQHF
CDR3 DNA: TGTGCCAGCAGAGAGACACGTAGCAATCAGCCCCAGCATTTT

J gene: TRBJ1-1
clone size: .
V gene: TRBV4-3
D gene: .
CDR3 protein: CASSQDSGGGTEAFF
CDR3 DNA: TGCGCCAGCAGCCAAGATTCGGGCGGAGGAACTGAAGCTTTCTTT

J gene: TRBJ2-7
clone size: .
V gene: TRBV28
D gene: TRBD2
CDR3 protein: CASSISGGEYEQYF
CDR3 DNA: TGTGCCAGCAGTATTAGCGGGGGGGAATACGAGCAGTACTTC

J gene: TRBJ1-1
clone size: .
V gene: TRBV4-1
D gene: .
CDR3 protein: CASSQDPLQGYTEAFF
CDR3 DNA: TGCGCCAGCAGCCAAGACCCCTTACAGGGCTATACTGAAGCTTTCTTT

J gene: TRBJ2-1
clone size: .
V gene: TRBV20-1
D gene: .
CDR3 protein: CSASLASSYNEQFF
CDR3 DNA: TGCAGTGCTAGTTTGGCCTCCTCCTACAATGAGCAGTTCTTC

J gene: TRBJ1-1
clone size: .
V gene: TRBV18
D gene: .
CDR3 protein: CASSLTGYTEAFF
CDR3 DNA: TGTGCCAGCTCACTTACAGGGTACACTGAAGCTTTCTTT

J gene: TRBJ1-3
clone size: .
V gene: TRBV19
D gene: .
CDR3 protein: CASSRLMTASSGNTIYF
CDR3 DNA: TGTGCCAGTAGTCGACTCATGACAGCCAGCTCTGGAAACACCATATATTTT

J gene: TRBJ2-2
clone size: .
V gene: TRBV2
D gene: TRBD2
CDR3 protein: CASTGTITGELFF
CDR3 DNA: TGTGCCAGCACCGGGACTATTACCGGGGAGCTGTTTTTT

J gene: TRBJ2-7
clone size: many
V gene: TRBV3-1/TRBV3-2
D gene: TRBD1
CDR3 protein: CASSQGGQGVPREQYF
CDR3 DNA: TGTGCCAGCAGCCAAGGGGGACAGGGGGTACCTAGGGAGCAGTACTTC

J gene: TRBJ2-3
clone size: .
V gene: TRBV5-1
D gene: TRBD2
CDR3 protein: CASSSKLAGGSTDTQYF
CDR3 DNA: TGCGCCAGCAGCTCCAAACTAGCGGGGGGGAGCACAGATACGCAGTATTTT

J gene: TRBJ2-5
clone size: .
V gene: TRBV5-1
D gene: .
CDR3 protein: CASSLRQNQETQYF
CDR3 DNA: TGCGCCAGCAGCCTCAGACAGAATCAAGAGACCCAGTACTTC

J gene: TRBJ1-5
clone size: .
V gene: TRBV28
D gene: .
CDR3 protein: CASSWTQSNQPQHF
CDR3 DNA: TGTGCCAGCAGTTGGACACAAAGCAATCAGCCCCAGCATTTT

J gene: TRBJ2-3
clone size: .
V gene: TRBV5-4
D gene: TRBD1
CDR3 protein: CASSLQQGFGDTQYF
CDR3 DNA: TGTGCCAGCAGCTTGCAACAGGGGTTTGGAGATACGCAGTATTTT

J gene: TRBJ1-1
clone size: .
V gene: TRBV27
D gene: .
CDR3 protein: CASSLRTANTEAFF
CDR3 DNA: TGTGCCAGCAGTCTCCGGACAGCTAACACTGAAGCTTTCTTT

J gene: TRBJ2-1
clone size: .
V gene: TRBV5-1
D gene: .
CDR3 protein: CASSVNTNNEQFF
CDR3 DNA: TGCGCCAGCAGCGTAAACACGAACAATGAGCAGTTCTTC

J gene: TRBJ1-3
clone size: few
V gene: TRBV3-1/TRBV3-2
D gene: TRBD1
CDR3 protein: CASSPRTGRNSGNTIYF
CDR3 DNA: TGTGCCAGCAGCCCCCGGACAGGACGGAACTCTGGAAACACCATATATTTT

J gene: TRBJ1-2
clone size: .
V gene: TRBV7-9
D gene: .
CDR3 protein: CASSLESGSGYTF
CDR3 DNA: TGTGCCAGCAGCTTAGAGTCCGGGTCTGGCTACACCTTC

J gene: TRBJ1-6
clone size: .
V gene: TRBV7-9
D gene: .
CDR3 protein: CASSSRGHYNSPLHF
CDR3 DNA: TGTGCCAGCAGCTCTCGGGGACATTATAATTCACCCCTCCACTTT

J gene: TRBJ1-4
clone size: .
V gene: TRBV4-3
D gene: .
CDR3 protein: CASSQGQDLINEKLFF
CDR3 DNA: TGCGCCAGCAGCCAAGGACAGGATCTCATCAATGAAAAACTGTTTTTT

J gene: TRBJ1-6
clone size: .
V gene: TRBV5-1
D gene: .
CDR3 protein: CASSLEVGRSNSPLHF
CDR3 DNA: TGCGCCAGCAGCTTGGAAGTCGGGAGGTCGAATTCACCCCTCCACTTT

J gene: TRBJ1-1
clone size: .
V gene: TRBV28
D gene: .
CDR3 protein: CASSLGRENTEAFF
CDR3 DNA: TGTGCCAGCAGTTTGGGGAGGGAGAACACTGAAGCTTTCTTT

J gene: TRBJ1-2
clone size: .
V gene: TRBV28
D gene: TRBD1
CDR3 protein: CASTSPAGTGIYGYTF
CDR3 DNA: TGTGCCAGCACGAGCCCCGCCGGGACAGGCATCTATGGCTACACCTTC

J gene: TRBJ2-1
clone size: .
V gene: TRBV2
D gene: TRBD2
CDR3 protein: CATSRQRGQDEQFF
CDR3 DNA: TGTGCCACGTCGCGGCAGCGGGGCCAGGATGAGCAGTTCTTC

J gene: TRBJ1-2
clone size: .
V gene: TRBV6-2/TRBV6-3
D gene: TRBD1
CDR3 protein: CASSQGQYGYTF
CDR3 DNA: TGTGCCAGCAGTCAGGGACAGTATGGCTACACCTTC

J gene: TRBJ1-1
clone size: .
V gene: TRBV18
D gene: .
CDR3 protein: CASSPGLRNTEAFF
CDR3 DNA: TGTGCCAGCTCACCAGGGCTCAGGAACACTGAAGCTTTCTTT

J gene: TRBJ1-2
clone size: .
V gene: TRBV4-1
D gene: TRBD1
CDR3 protein: CASSQDLRGSGGYTF
CDR3 DNA: TGCGCCAGCAGCCAAGATCTCAGGGGGTCTGGTGGCTACACCTTC

J gene: TRBJ2-7
clone size: .
V gene: TRBV28
D gene: TRBD2
CDR3 protein: CASSLRGGAKQLLSAEQYF
CDR3 DNA: TGTGCCAGCAGTTTGCGGGGGGGAGCGAAACAACTCCTATCCGCCGAGCAGTACTTC

J gene: TRBJ2-1
clone size: .
V gene: TRBV18
D gene: .
CDR3 protein: CASSPQGLAEQFF
CDR3 DNA: TGTGCCAGCTCACCACAGGGGCTTGCTGAGCAGTTCTTC

J gene: TRBJ1-6
clone size: .
V gene: TRBV6-5
D gene: TRBD1
CDR3 protein: CAVGTGNSPLHF
CDR3 DNA: TGTGCCGTGGGGACAGGGAATTCACCCCTCCACTTT

J gene: TRBJ2-5
clone size: .
V gene: TRBV23-1
D gene: TRBD2
CDR3 protein: CAIPPLGGSTPETQYF
CDR3 DNA: TGCGCCATTCCACCCCTGGGGGGGAGCACCCCAGAGACCCAGTACTTC

J gene: TRBJ2-7
clone size: .
V gene: TRBV5-4
D gene: .
CDR3 protein: CASSPQVNQPYEQYF
CDR3 DNA: TGTGCCAGCAGCCCTCAGGTGAACCAACCCTACGAGCAGTACTTC

J gene: TRBJ2-7
clone size: .
V gene: TRBV25-1
D gene: .
CDR3 protein: CASSEAEGVYEQYF
CDR3 DNA: TGTGCCAGCAGTGAAGCGGAGGGTGTCTACGAGCAGTACTTC

J gene: TRBJ2-2
clone size: .
V gene: TRBV2
D gene: TRBD1
CDR3 protein: CASGTGGWNTGELFF
CDR3 DNA: TGTGCCAGCGGGACAGGGGGATGGAACACCGGGGAGCTGTTTTTT

J gene: TRBJ2-7
clone size: .
V gene: TRBV6-2/TRBV6-3
D gene: .
CDR3 protein: CASSREEKHEQYF
CDR3 DNA: TGTGCCAGCAGTAGGGAGGAAAAACACGAGCAGTACTTC

J gene: TRBJ1-3
clone size: .
V gene: TRBV28
D gene: .
CDR3 protein: CASSLGGASGNTIYF
CDR3 DNA: TGTGCCAGCAGTTTGGGAGGGGCTTCTGGAAACACCATATATTTT

J gene: TRBJ1-5
clone size: .
V gene: TRBV19
D gene: .
CDR3 protein: CASDAGASNQPQHF
CDR3 DNA: TGTGCCAGTGATGCAGGGGCAAGCAATCAGCCCCAGCATTTT

J gene: TRBJ1-2
clone size: .
V gene: TRBV4-1
D gene: .
CDR3 protein: CASSQGQQTAYGYTF
CDR3 DNA: TGCGCCAGCAGCCAAGGGCAACAGACAGCTTATGGCTACACCTTC